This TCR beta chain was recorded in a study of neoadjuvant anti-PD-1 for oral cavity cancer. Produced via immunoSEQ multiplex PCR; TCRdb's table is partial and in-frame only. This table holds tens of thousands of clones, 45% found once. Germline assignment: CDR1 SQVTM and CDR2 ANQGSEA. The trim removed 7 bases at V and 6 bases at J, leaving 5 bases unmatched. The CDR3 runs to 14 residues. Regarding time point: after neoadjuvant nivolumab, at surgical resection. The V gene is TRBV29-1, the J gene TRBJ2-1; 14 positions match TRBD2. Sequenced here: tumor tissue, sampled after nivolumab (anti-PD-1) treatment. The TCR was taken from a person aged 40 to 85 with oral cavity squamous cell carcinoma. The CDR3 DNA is TGCAGCGGTCGACTAGCGGGGGGGCCCAATGAGCAGTTCTTC. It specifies CSGRLAGGPNEQFF.